The next 23 T cell receptor beta chains were all read from a single sample in a study of blood T cell repertoires in COVID-19. The method was immunoSEQ multiplex PCR; TCRdb's version includes in-frame clones alone and lacks a portion of them. The sample records a few hundred thousand clones, roughly 87% being singletons. The specimen was PBMCs or T cells enriched from blood (not recorded which). These receptors came from a woman aged 18 to 35 who had recovered from COVID-19.

The chain carries TRBV7-9 and TRBJ2-2; a possible D gene is TRBD1 (5 bases). Germline V gene data show CDR1 as SEHNR and CDR2 as FQNEAQ (reference sequence). Deletions cut 9 bases from V and 0 bases from J, with 8 bases between. This CDR3 has 13 amino acids. Here the CDR3 DNA reads TGTGCCAGTGGACACTCGAACACCGGGGAGCTGTTTTTT. Translated: CASGHSNTGELFF.

The gene calls are TRBV11-2 and TRBJ1-2; tentatively, D is TRBD1 (6 bases). Trimming pared 0 bases from V and 6 bases from J, leaving 14 bases between. The length of the CDR3 is 15 residues. Looked up from germline, CDR1 is SGHAT and CDR2 is FQNNGV. The DNA of the CDR3 is TGTGCCAGCAGCTTAGATGGGGGCAGGGGAGATGGCTACACCTTC. Its translation is CASSLDGGRGDGYTF.

V and J are TRBV7-2 and TRBJ2-5; 11 nucleotides match TRBD2. Germline CDR1 SGHTA, CDR2 FQGNSA. This CDR3 has 15 amino acids. V was pared by 1 base and J by 4 bases, with 2 bases of the junction left unmatched. The CDR3 bases are TGTGCCAGCAGCTTAGTGCTAGCGGGAGGAGAGACCCAGTACTTC. Translation: CASSLVLAGGETQYF.

The chain joins TRBV24-1 to TRBJ2-3; tentatively, D is TRBD1 (6 bases). Deletions cut 5 bases from V and 3 bases from J, with 14 bases between. The length of the CDR3 is 15 residues. The V gene's germline CDR1 is KGHDR and CDR2 SFDVKD. The CDR3 is CATSAGTGWTDTQYF. The DNA for the CDR3 is TGTGCCACCAGTGCCGGAACAGGGTGGACAGATACGCAGTATTTT.

V usage is TRBV19 and J usage is TRBJ1-5; D possibly corresponds to TRBD1 (6 bases). Per the germline V gene, CDR1 is LNHDA and CDR2 is SQIVND (reference sequence). This CDR3 region has 18 residues. Deletions cut 1 base from V and 0 bases from J, with 16 bases between. The DNA of the CDR3 is TGTGCCAGTAGTATAGGGACAGTGGTTATGTATAGCAATCAGCCCCAGCATTTT. Protein: CASSIGTVVMYSNQPQHF. The whole variable domain, remainder taken from reference TRBV19 and TRBJ1-5, is DGGITQSPKYLFRKEGQNVTLSCEQNLNHDAMYWYRQDPGQGLRLIYYSQIVNDFQKGDIAEGYSVSREKKESFPLTVTSAQKNPTAFYLCASSIGTVVMYSNQPQHFGDGTRLSIL.

This CDR3 reads CASSLERRNYGYTF. CDR3 nucleotide sequence: TGTGCCAGCAGCTTGGAACGGAGAAACTATGGCTACACCTTC. The gene calls are TRBV5-4 and TRBJ1-2; D is ambiguous. V was shortened by 0 bases and J by 2 bases, with 8 bases between the two germline ends. CDR3 length: 14 residues. Germline V gene lookup returns CDR1 SGHNT and CDR2 YYREEE (reference sequence).

There are a few counts of this clone. The chain combines TRBV10-1 with TRBJ1-2, with D possibly being TRBD1 (6 bases). This CDR3 is 12 amino acids long. Trimming pared 9 bases from V and 1 base from J, leaving 9 bases between. From germline, CDR1 is WNHNN and CDR2 SYGVQD (reference sequence). CDR3 protein: CASNRVNYGYTF. CDR3 nucleotide sequence: TGCGCCAGTAACAGGGTTAACTATGGCTACACCTTC.

This sequence joins TRBV4-1 and TRBJ1-1; possible D gene TRBD1, 6 bases. The CDR3 sequence is 17 residues long. V was trimmed by 3 bases and J by 0 bases, leaving 17 bases between them. Looked up from germline, CDR1 is MGHRA and CDR2 is YSYEKL. The CDR3 sequence is CASSQGGRQALNTEAFF. CDR3 bases: TGCGCCAGCAGCCAGGGTGGGAGACAGGCTCTGAACACTGAAGCTTTCTTT.

The chain carries TRBV18 and TRBJ2-3; 7 bases agree with TRBD2. There are 16 residues in the CDR3. CDR1 and CDR2 from the germline V gene are KGHSH and LQKENI. V lost 8 bases and J lost 4; bases outside the gene matches: 15. CDR3 residues: CASTRNGAAGPDTQYF. Written as DNA, the CDR3 is TGTGCCAGCACCCGCAATGGGGCAGCGGGGCCAGATACGCAGTATTTT.

Only a few counts were recorded for this clone. The chain recombines TRBV6-6 with TRBJ1-6; D is perhaps TRBD1 (6 bases). The CDR3 extends over 16 amino acids. Germline-derived CDR1 and CDR2 are MNHNY and SVGAGI (reference sequence). Trimming took off 6 bases at V and 0 bases at J, with 12 bases between the two ends. CDR3 residues: CASSPDRSSYNSPLHF. CDR3 coding DNA: TGTGCCAGCAGCCCTGACAGGAGCTCCTATAATTCACCCCTCCACTTT.

The chain uses TRBV11-2 and TRBJ1-4, with D perhaps TRBD1 (6 bases). Looked up from germline, CDR1 is SGHAT and CDR2 is FQNNGV. The V and J ends lost 2 bases and 8 bases respectively, with 15 bases between them. This CDR3 spans 15 amino acids. The CDR3 sequence: CASSLSTGRNEKLFF. The DNA for the CDR3 is TGTGCCAGCAGCTTATCAACAGGGCGAAACGAAAAACTGTTTTTT.

The rearrangement links TRBV2 to TRBJ2-1; 9 nucleotides align to TRBD2. J was trimmed by 2 bases and V by 6 bases; bases with no gene match: 8. The CDR3 totals 16 residues. Germline V CDR1 and CDR2: SNHLY, FYNNEI. CDR3 sequence (DNA): TGTGCCAGCAGGGTGGGAGGCGGGGGGGCCTACAATGAGCAGTTCTTC. It specifies CASRVGGGGAYNEQFF.

This chain links TRBV7-2 with TRBJ2-5; 9 bases match TRBD2. CDR1 and CDR2 from the germline V gene are SGHTA and FQGNSA. The CDR3 extends over 13 amino acids. The V segment lost 1 base and the J segment 12 bases; nucleotides outside the gene matches: 6. The CDR3, as DNA: TGTGCCAGCAGCTTAGGGACTAGCGACCGGGAGTACTTC. This encodes CASSLGTSDREYF.

The count of this clone is one. The chain uses TRBV18 and TRBJ2-2; D may be TRBD2 (5 bases). Trimming removed 1 base from V and 2 bases from J, with 11 bases in between. Germline CDR1 reads KGHSH; CDR2 reads LQKENI. The CDR3 is made up of 16 amino acids. The CDR3, as DNA: TGTGCCAGCTCACCACTCTACGGGATAAACACCGGGGAGCTGTTTTTT. Protein product: CASSPLYGINTGELFF.

The rearrangement uses TRBV25-1 and TRBJ1-2, with D uncertain. This CDR3 contains 12 residues. Trimming shortened V by 6 bases and J by 2 bases, and 7 bases separated the two germline ends. Germline V gene lookup returns CDR1 MGHDK and CDR2 SYGVNS. CDR3 in amino acids: CASREGNYGYTF. DNA for the CDR3: TGTGCCAGCAGGGAGGGAAACTATGGCTACACCTTC.

This chain joins TRBV27 and TRBJ2-1; 9 nucleotides align to TRBD2. Looked up from germline, CDR1 is MNHEY and CDR2 is SMNVEV (reference sequence). J gave up 7 bases and V 3 bases, and 10 bases lay outside the gene matches. This CDR3 has 16 residues. The CDR3: CASSFLGLANGNEQFF. CDR3 DNA: TGTGCCAGCAGTTTTCTCGGACTAGCGAACGGTAATGAGCAGTTCTTC.

The rearrangement uses TRBV5-1 and TRBJ2-7; TRBD2 aligns across 10 bases. The length of the CDR3 is 18 residues. Per germline, CDR1 SGHRS and CDR2 YFSETQ. V lost 4 bases to trimming and J lost 3 bases; unmatched junction nucleotides: 16. CDR3 protein: CASSPRPRTSGGVYEQYF. In DNA form, the CDR3 reads TGCGCCAGCAGCCCGAGGCCCAGGACTAGCGGAGGGGTCTACGAGCAGTACTTC.

The genes are TRBV9 and TRBJ1-1; D uncertain. Trimming left V 4 bases short and J 2 bases short, with 18 bases between. Germline lookup yields CDR1 SGDLS and CDR2 YYNGEE. The CDR3 spans 16 residues. The CDR3 DNA reads as TGTGCCAGCAGCCCCTTATCGTTAGTTCGAAACACTGAAGCTTTCTTT. The encoded protein is CASSPLSLVRNTEAFF.

This clone was recorded a few times. This rearrangement joins TRBV19 to TRBJ2-3; TRBD2 matches at 9 bases. With 7 bases clipped from V and 2 bases from J, the junction kept 4 bases outside the gene matches. This CDR3 contains 14 residues. Per germline, CDR1 LNHDA and CDR2 SQIVND (reference sequence). This chain's CDR3 is CASTRLADTDTQYF. CDR3 coding DNA: TGTGCCAGTACCCGACTAGCGGACACAGATACGCAGTATTTT.

The chain joins TRBV9 to TRBJ2-5, with D possibly being TRBD2 (6 bases). There are 15 residues in the CDR3. Trimming stripped 3 bases from V and 1 base from J, with 13 bases between. The germline CDR1 and CDR2 sequences are SGDLS and YYNGEE. The CDR3 sequence is CASSDYSGLQETQYF. CDR3 nucleotide sequence: TGTGCCAGCAGCGATTACTCGGGACTCCAAGAGACCCAGTACTTC.

The table lists this clone with a count of one. The chain joins TRBV7-9 to TRBJ1-1; tentatively, D is TRBD1 (6 bases). Germline V gives CDR1 SEHNR, CDR2 FQNEAQ (reference sequence). The CDR3 covers 13 residues. Trimming pared 1 base from V and 4 bases from J, leaving 7 bases between. The CDR3 region is CASSLGGGTEAFF. In nucleotides, the CDR3 is TGTGCCAGCAGCTTAGGAGGGGGCACTGAAGCTTTCTTT.

The V gene is TRBV28, the J gene TRBJ2-7; 9 bases fit TRBD1. The CDR3 has 14 amino acids. Per the germline V gene, CDR1 is MDHEN and CDR2 is SYDVKM. J gave up 6 bases and V 7 bases, and 10 bases lay outside the gene matches. The CDR3 DNA is TGTGCCAGCATATTCCGGGACAGGGAGGGCGAGCAGTACTTC. As protein: CASIFRDREGEQYF.

The rearrangement joins TRBV7-8 to TRBJ1-2; 8 nucleotides align to TRBD1. CDR3 length: 16 amino acids. V trimming: 4 bases; J trimming: 2 bases; junction bases outside the gene matches: 9. The V gene's germline CDR1 is SGHVS and CDR2 FQNEAQ. The CDR3 DNA reads TGTGCCAGCAGCTCCTGGACAGGGACGAGAAACTATGGCTACACCTTC. Amino acid sequence: CASSSWTGTRNYGYTF. The full variable domain, rest sourced from reference TRBV7-8 and TRBJ1-2, is GAGVSQSPRYKVAKRGQDVALRCDPISGHVSLFWYQQALGQGPEFLTYFQNEAQLDKSGLPSDRFFAERPEGSVSTLKIQRTQQEDSAVYLCASSSWTGTRNYGYTFGSGTRLTVV.